This T cell receptor (beta chain) was sequenced in a study of cytomegalovirus exposure and HLA in healthy donors (dated by TCRdb to the late 2010s). For context, the study as a whole: An earlier analysis of approximately 640 of the donors reported roughly 270 Gb of sequence data and around 120 million unique TCR beta sequences from 150 million to 200 million T cells. In a later genetic analysis, genome-wide SNP genotypes for about 60% of the 666 donors were used, and that subset was treated as a discovery cohort. Roughly 5 DR-DQ haplotypes were handled as single units for association and clustering, since linkage in the cohort was strong. The later analysis used no new phenotypic data to find candidate immune exposures, relying instead on TCR beta sequences and their occurrence across donors. Among roughly 400 genotyped donors of the cohort, an average of roughly 240,000 unique TCR beta nucleotide sequences were sequenced per donor, roughly a sixth of them non-productive. The T cell repertoires of several hundred subjects were profiled by immunosequencing and related to cytomegalovirus serostatus. Every discovery cohort repertoire had been produced on one sequencing platform. An earlier analysis of 500 to 650 of the donors applied high-throughput TCR beta sequencing to assess whether each TCR beta V gene segment acted as functional or pseudogenic. Alongside the repertoire data, information on donor age, sex, ethnicity and CMV serostatus was compiled. The genetic ancestry cluster associated with self-reported Caucasian donors included 81% of the approximately 400 genotyped donors. Both class I and class II loci were covered by HLA typing, at four-digit resolution. About 300 gigabases of sequencing data and some 85 million unique TCR sequences were included in an early release covering roughly 700 HLA-typed donors. A later analysis re-analyzed previously published TCR beta repertoires from 666 donors and added high-resolution HLA genotyping to study TCR occurrence patterns. To predict cytomegalovirus infection status, the study brought together high-throughput TCR immunosequencing, statistical association of individual TCRs with disease status, and machine learning. The study aimed to test whether cataloging public T cell receptors could reveal signatures of past pathogen exposure. Typing coverage differed by locus: A, B, C, DRB1 and DQB1 were typed in roughly 620-630 donors, DQA1 in 522, DPA1 in over 600, and DPB1 in about 450. Along with the roughly 710-subject first cohort, a separate validation cohort of over a hundred different subjects was used. What the research found in general, with its limitations: In a later analysis, TCR association rates were found to vary across HLA loci, with the most associated TCRs seen for DRB1 alleles and the fewest for HLA-C alleles. Three of the identified cytomegalovirus-associated TCR beta chains were confirmed in vitro to be specific for cytomegalovirus antigens. The sequencing pipeline was judged likely to have produced a cluster of highly shared sequence variants as a technical artifact. Across donors, most TCR sequences were observed very rarely, whereas some public TCRs were present in many individuals. According to a later analysis, most CMV-associated TCR beta chains appeared to be HLA-restricted, and the HLA associations seemed to be driven largely by CMV exposure. The cohort was sequenced for TCR beta chains only, and without alpha or paired-chain data the features that could be detected were limited. In a later analysis, HLA-associated TCR beta chains showed more clonal expansion and lower generation probabilities than non-associated chains that were equally common. When HLA alleles, especially DR and DQ, strongly co-occurred, TCR associations were difficult to assign to individual alleles. Some IMGT-functional V segments, including TRBV6-2 and TRBV6-3, could not be told apart with the 87-base-pair reads, so those segments were excluded. The study listed 150 to 200 TCR beta chains as associated with cytomegalovirus. Cytomegalovirus status was reported to be diagnosed by the classifier with high specificity and sensitivity in both the original and validation cohorts. Because counts were too low, roughly 16 rarely observed V segments, including chromosome 9 orphons, were left out of the earlier analysis of 500 to 650 of the donors. An earlier analysis of approximately 600 of the donors showed that most TCR beta V segments appeared in productive rearrangements either about 87% or about 30% of the time, which broadly matched IMGT annotations. In a later genetic analysis, fewer N-insertions in productive TCRs were reported among donors in an Asian-associated ancestry cluster than the approximately 630-donor mean. A later genetic analysis associated a missense DCLRE1C variant with V-gene and J-gene trimming of TCR beta chains, and an independent cohort replicated the association. The authors suggested that the approach could potentially be extended to other disease states and immunological phenotypes. Presence/absence analyses assumed roughly uniform sequencing depth across donors, an assumption that may not hold. Several of the top co-occurrence clusters appeared to be linked to parvovirus B19, influenza, CMV and Epstein-Barr virus, according to a later analysis. A further reported finding was that TCR beta sequences accurately predicted the HLA-A and HLA-B alleles for most subjects in the first cohort. The only immune exposure information available for the cohort was CMV serostatus. Because HLA typing was missing for some donors at each locus, association tests included only the typed subset. In a later analysis, some 18,000 TCR beta sequences were associated with specific HLA alleles at a false discovery rate of 0.05. Linkage disequilibrium might explain the correlated functional status among segregating V segments, but an unknown experimental factor could not be excluded.

Library method: the immunoSEQ multiplex PCR assay. For the multiplex PCR, a mixture combining 60 forward primers for TCR Vbeta segments and 13 reverse primers for TCR Jbeta segments was used. The CDR3 region of rearranged TCR beta genes was amplified from genomic DNA with a multiplex PCR assay. Amplified TCR beta libraries were sequenced as 87-base-pair reads on the Illumina HiSeq System. Per the source publication's procedure: In a later analysis, tens of millions of unique TCR beta chains were counted across the roughly 610 repertoires, and roughly 11 million of these chains were shared by at least two donors. Raw reads were error-corrected and collapsed into unique sequences with a nearest-neighbor algorithm that merged closely related sequences to remove PCR and sequencing errors. V, D and J gene segments were assigned by aligning CDR3 sequences to IMGT reference sequences. For a sequence to be retained, a match of at least six nucleotides was required to both a V gene segment and a J gene segment. Rearrangements were called productive when the CDR3 lacked stop codons and stayed in frame with V and J; all others were non-productive. Following IMGT convention, CDR3 was defined as the stretch from the second conserved V-encoded cysteine to the conserved J-encoded phenylalanine. Sequences without an unambiguous match to a single V gene segment were excluded from the earlier analysis of 450 to 750 of the donors. An earlier analysis of around 600 of the donors classified V segments as functional when productive rearrangements were above 56.7% and as segregating when the standard deviation between donors was above 5%. A statistical classification framework was built for diagnosing cytomegalovirus status from the catalog of TCR beta chain sequences. A later analysis assigned V and J genes by comparing TCR nucleotide sequences with IMGT/GENE-DB human TR gene sequences. Using the TCRdist pipeline, a later analysis assigned CDR3 sequences along with most-parsimonious VDJ recombination scenarios. In a later analysis, every TCR beta chain was defined by the combination of its CDR3 amino acid sequence and its V-gene family, and reads without a unique V-gene family were dropped. As a way to deal with suspected cross-contamination and a sequencing artifact, a later analysis dropped under 600 nucleotide sequences that were highly shared and had low generation probability. In a later analysis, a clonal expansion index was calculated for each public chain from normalized within-repertoire ranks of inferred template counts. In a later analysis, generation probabilities were computed with a VDJ recombination model fitted to out-of-frame rearrangements, and the resulting probabilities were checked against IGoR. A later analysis scored TCR-TCR, TCR-HLA and TCR-CMV co-occurrence with hypergeometric tests, applying a repertoire-size bias correction to TCR pairs. A later analysis estimated false discovery rates by permuting HLA or CMV assignments 20 times. In a later analysis, co-occurring TCRs were grouped using DBSCAN, and TCRdist sequence similarity was added for clustering within HLA-allele-positive subsets. Co-occurrence clustering excluded repertoires with fewer than 30,000 or more than 120,000 public chains, plus five with anomalous nucleotide sharing. TCRdb took over this immuneACCESS table, retaining in-frame rearrangements with V and J assigned. Such tables are incomplete; in checked studies, under half of the missing clones stem from an unresolved V gene, and the remainder is unexplained. V and J calls and clone size are as listed in that table; D and trimming were resolved from the DNA. Counted in this sample were roughly 120,000 clones; roughly 79% of them appeared once. 7.7% of the sample comes from the top ten.

CDR1 and CDR2 were assigned from the germline V gene (reference sequence) as MNHEY and SMNVEV. From its cysteine to its phenylalanine, the CDR3 spans 15 amino acids. Solely the CDR3 DNA is kept, with 45 bases framed from the first base. At the junction V is shortened by 6 bases and J by 5 bases; bases outside the gene matches: 7. As to this clone: Its antigen is not yet known. The input lacks base qualities; no much larger clone sits a single base away.

In total, approximately 690 healthy bone marrow donors made up the cohort. Cohort members were all nominally healthy when sampled, although unrecorded immune exposures were likely present. The donor tested CMV seropositive and was one of the 289 seropositive cohort members. Every donor gave a peripheral blood sample, and the peripheral blood mononuclear cells from that sample were used for TCR beta sequencing. Genomic DNA extraction from the blood cell samples was performed with the Qiagen DNeasy Blood Extraction Kit. This sequence uses TRBV27 and TRBJ2-3, with TRBD1 identical over 11 junction bases. The sequence was collected from a woman aged 45-60 years in good health and CMV-seropositive. Source material: PBMCs. The sequenced DNA is TGTGCCAGCAGCGCCGGGACAGGGGGACGAGATACGCAGTATTTT. Translated, it reads CASSAGTGGRDTQYF.